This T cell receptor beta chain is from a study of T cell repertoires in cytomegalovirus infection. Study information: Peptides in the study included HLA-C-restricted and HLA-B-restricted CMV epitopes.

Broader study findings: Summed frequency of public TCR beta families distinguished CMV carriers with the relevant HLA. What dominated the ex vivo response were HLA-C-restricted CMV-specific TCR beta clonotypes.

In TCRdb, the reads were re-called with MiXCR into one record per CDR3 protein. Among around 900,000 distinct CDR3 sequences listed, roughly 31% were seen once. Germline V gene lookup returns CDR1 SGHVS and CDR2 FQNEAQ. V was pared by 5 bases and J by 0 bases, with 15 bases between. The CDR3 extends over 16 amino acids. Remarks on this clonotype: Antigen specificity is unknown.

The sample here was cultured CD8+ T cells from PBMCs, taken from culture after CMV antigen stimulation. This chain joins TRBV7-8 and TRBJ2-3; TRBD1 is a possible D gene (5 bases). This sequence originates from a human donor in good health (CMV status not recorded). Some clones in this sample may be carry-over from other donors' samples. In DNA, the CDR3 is TGTGCCAGCAGCCTCCAGGACATCCCTAGCACAGATACGCAGTATTTT. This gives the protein CASSLQDIPSTDTQYF.